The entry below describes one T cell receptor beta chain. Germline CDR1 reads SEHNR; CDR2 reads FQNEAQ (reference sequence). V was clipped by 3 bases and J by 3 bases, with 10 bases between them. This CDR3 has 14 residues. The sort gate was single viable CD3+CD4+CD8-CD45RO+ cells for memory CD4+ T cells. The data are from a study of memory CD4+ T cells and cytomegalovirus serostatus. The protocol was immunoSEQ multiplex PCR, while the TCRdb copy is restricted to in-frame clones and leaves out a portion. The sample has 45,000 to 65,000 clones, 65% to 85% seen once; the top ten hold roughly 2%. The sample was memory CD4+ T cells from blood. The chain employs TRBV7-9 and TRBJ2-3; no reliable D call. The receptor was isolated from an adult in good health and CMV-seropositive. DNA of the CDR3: TGTGCCAGCAGCTTGAGAGACCAGACAGATACGCAGTATTTT. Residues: CASSLRDQTDTQYF.